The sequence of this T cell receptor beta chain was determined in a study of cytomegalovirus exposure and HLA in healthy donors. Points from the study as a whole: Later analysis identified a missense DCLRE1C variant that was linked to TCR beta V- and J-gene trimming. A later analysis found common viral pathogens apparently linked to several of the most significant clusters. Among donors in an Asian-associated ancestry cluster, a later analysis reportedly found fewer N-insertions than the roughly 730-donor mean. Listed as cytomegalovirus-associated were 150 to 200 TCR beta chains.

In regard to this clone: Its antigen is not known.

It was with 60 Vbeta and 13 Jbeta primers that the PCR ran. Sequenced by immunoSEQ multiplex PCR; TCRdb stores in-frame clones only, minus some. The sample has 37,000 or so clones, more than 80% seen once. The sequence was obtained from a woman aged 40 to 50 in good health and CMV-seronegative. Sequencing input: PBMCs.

CDR3 nucleotide sequence: TGTGCCAGCAGCGACGGACTAGCGGGGGCATACAATGAGCAGTTCTTC. It codes for CASSDGLAGAYNEQFF. The rearrangement uses TRBV5-8 and TRBJ2-1, with 13 bases fitting TRBD2. The V gene's germline CDR1 is SGHTS and CDR2 YDEGEE. The CDR3 runs to 16 residues. V dropped 4 bases and J dropped 4; count of bases not matched to a gene: 5. The complete variable domain, with remaining parts taken from reference TRBV5-8 and TRBJ2-1, reads EAGVTQSPTHLIKTRGQQATLRCSPISGHTSVYWYQQALGLGLQFLLWYDEGEERNRGNFPPRFSGRQFPNYSSELNVNALELEDSALYLCASSDGLAGAYNEQFFGPGTRLTVL.